The 18 T cell receptor beta chains reported below all come from one sample, sequenced in a study of blood T cell repertoires in COVID-19. Produced via immunoSEQ multiplex PCR; TCRdb's table is partial and in-frame only. This table has roughly 190,000 clones, 82% appearing once. Sequenced: PBMCs or T cells enriched from blood (not recorded which). The receptors come from a man in his forties who had recovered from COVID-19.

The chain joins TRBV30 to TRBJ2-4, with 8 bases fitting TRBD1. V was clipped by 1 base and J by 6 bases; unmatched bases: 11. This CDR3 is built from 16 residues. Looked up from germline, CDR1 is GTSNPN and CDR2 is SVGIG (reference sequence). CDR3 DNA: TGTGCCTGGAGTGGCCTGACAGGGGTTTTCGCAAACATTCAGTACTTC. Translating gives CAWSGLTGVFANIQYF. The full variable domain, completed using reference TRBV30 and TRBJ2-4, is SQTIHQWPATLVQPVGSPLSLECTVEGTSNPNLYWYRQAAGRGLQLLFYSVGIGQISSEVPQNLSASRPQDRQFILSSKKLLLSDSGFYLCAWSGLTGVFANIQYFGAGTRLSVL.

The chain links TRBV9 to TRBJ2-3; no definite D call. The CDR3 is 15 amino acids. The germline CDR1 and CDR2 sequences are SGDLS and YYNGEE. Trimming cost V 1 base and J 3 bases, with 12 bases left between them. For the CDR3, the DNA is TGTGCCAGCAGCGTAACCGTGAGACTTACAGATACGCAGTATTTT. Protein sequence: CASSVTVRLTDTQYF.

CDR3 sequence (DNA): TGTGCCAGCAGCTTACTGGGACAGGGTGGGGGCGAGCAGTACTTC. This encodes CASSLLGQGGGEQYF. The chain employs TRBV7-6 and TRBJ2-7; 9 bases agree with TRBD1. After removal of 2 bases from V and 6 bases from J, the junction contained 8 bases not matched to a gene. The CDR3 extends over 15 amino acids. CDR1 is SGHVS and CDR2 is FNYEAQ in the germline V gene.

V and J are TRBV19 and TRBJ1-5, with D perhaps TRBD1 (6 bases). Germline V gives CDR1 LNHDA, CDR2 SQIVND (reference sequence). V lost 10 bases to trimming and J lost 5 bases, with 12 bases between them. The CDR3 is made up of 12 amino acids. The CDR3 is CATNGGHQPQHF. The CDR3 coding sequence is TGTGCCACCAACGGGGGGCATCAGCCCCAGCATTTT. The complete variable domain, with remaining parts taken from reference TRBV19 and TRBJ1-5, reads DGGITQSPKYLFRKEGQNVTLSCEQNLNHDAMYWYRQDPGQGLRLIYYSQIVNDFQKGDIAEGYSVSREKKESFPLTVTSAQKNPTAFYLCATNGGHQPQHFGDGTRLSIL.

This chain uses TRBV19 with TRBJ2-1; TRBD2 matches 16 bases. CDR1 and CDR2 (germline): LNHDA, SQIVND (reference sequence). Trimming took 6 bases from V and 8 from J; bases not matched to a gene: 7. The CDR3 runs 16 residues. This chain's CDR3 is CASRAGLAGGRDEQFF. In DNA, the CDR3 is TGTGCCAGTAGAGCGGGACTAGCGGGAGGGCGCGATGAGCAGTTCTTC.

The rearrangement joins TRBV7-2 to TRBJ2-7; 10 bases are a match to TRBD2. The CDR3 has 14 residues. J gave up 4 bases and V 4 bases, and 4 bases lay outside the gene matches. Germline CDR1 is SGHTA and CDR2 is FQGNSA. This CDR3 is CASSSLAGAYEQYF. The CDR3 nucleotides are TGTGCCAGCAGCTCGCTAGCGGGAGCTTACGAGCAGTACTTC.

The V call is TRBV10-3, the J call TRBJ2-7; weak D call: TRBD1 (6 bases). This CDR3 comprises 13 residues. Germline-derived CDR1 and CDR2 are ENHRY and SYGVKD. V lost 8 bases and J lost 4, with 15 bases in between. CDR3 in amino acids: CAIGEGGRYEQYF. CDR3 DNA sequence: TGTGCCATCGGAGAAGGGGGACGGTACGAGCAGTACTTC.

DNA for the CDR3: TGTGCCATCGGGGTTCACAGGGCAGGTGTGTACGAGCAGTACTTC. This encodes CAIGVHRAGVYEQYF. The chain links TRBV10-3 to TRBJ2-7, with D possibly being TRBD1 (6 bases). V lost 8 bases to trimming and J lost 4 bases, with 21 bases between them. The CDR3 extends over 15 amino acids. CDR1 and CDR2 (germline): ENHRY, SYGVKD.

This sequence joins TRBV21-1 and TRBJ1-1. TRBV21-1 is designated a pseudogene. CDR3 length: 17 residues. The CDR3: CASSKVSGRTMNTEAFF. The CDR3 DNA follows: TGTGCCAGCAGCAAAGTGTCGGGAAGGACTATGAACACTGAAGCTTTCTTT.

This clone turned up a few times. Other DNA sequences from this sample encode an identical CDR3 as well. V usage is TRBV24-1 and J usage is TRBJ2-2; D unresolved. The V end lost 4 bases, the J end lost 1 base, and 6 bases lay between the germline ends. In germline, CDR1 is KGHDR, CDR2 SFDVKD. CDR3 length: 14 residues. The CDR3 sequence is CATSDWRNTGELFF. CDR3 bases: TGTGCCACCAGTGACTGGAGGAACACCGGGGAGCTGTTTTTT.

The chain links TRBV5-5 to TRBJ1-5, with unresolved D. The CDR3 contains 17 residues. V lost 4 bases and J 6 bases, leaving 23 bases between the germline ends. Germline V CDR1 and CDR2: SGHKS, YYEKEE (reference sequence). CDR3 in amino acids: CASSLDRGGAIGQPQHF. DNA of the CDR3: TGTGCCAGCAGCCTAGACCGAGGCGGAGCGATCGGTCAGCCCCAGCATTTT.

This chain uses TRBV4-1 with TRBJ1-2; D gene uncertain. This CDR3 has 15 residues. Germline CDR1 is MGHRA and CDR2 is YSYEKL. V was trimmed by 0 bases and J by 3 bases, leaving 11 bases between them. DNA for the CDR3: TGCGCCAGCAGCCAAGACAGCGCTCCCCACTATGGCTACACCTTC. As protein: CASSQDSAPHYGYTF.

This clone was seen a handful of times. The chain employs TRBV10-1 and TRBJ2-2; 7 bases fit TRBD2. Germline-derived CDR1 and CDR2 are WNHNN and SYGVQD (reference sequence). The ends lost 4 bases at V and 4 bases at J; junction bases unmatched: 3. The CDR3 length is 14 residues. The CDR3 sequence is CASSGEGFTGELFF. The CDR3 DNA sequence: TGCGCCAGCAGTGGGGAGGGATTCACCGGGGAGCTGTTTTTT.

The chain recombines TRBV4-1 with TRBJ1-2, with D unresolved. CDR3 length: 16 amino acids. Looked up from germline, CDR1 is MGHRA and CDR2 is YSYEKL. The germline V and J ends were trimmed by 0 bases and 0 bases, with 11 bases remaining between them. CDR3 DNA: TGCGCCAGCAGCCAAGACTTAGTCAGCGCTAACTATGGCTACACCTTC. Encoded protein: CASSQDLVSANYGYTF.

The V gene is TRBV18, the J gene TRBJ2-3, with D maybe TRBD1 (6 bases). Deletions cut 3 bases from V and 6 bases from J, with 19 bases between. Germline V CDR1 and CDR2: KGHSH, LQKENI. The CDR3 length is 16 residues. CDR3 sequence: CASSPTGQPTDDTQYF. DNA of the CDR3: TGTGCCAGCTCACCTACCGGACAGCCAACCGATGATACGCAGTATTTT.

This clone was seen once. The gene calls are TRBV12-3 or TRBV12-4 and TRBJ1-2; D unclear. Trimming left V 3 bases short and J 1 base short, with 6 bases between. The CDR3 totals 13 residues. The CDR3 nucleotides are TGTGCCAGCAGTTTGCGGGTTAACTATGGCTACACCTTC. Protein sequence: CASSLRVNYGYTF.

The chain links TRBV7-9 to TRBJ1-2; D might be TRBD1 (5 bases). V was shortened by 5 bases and J by 4 bases, with 14 bases between the two germline ends. This CDR3 has 14 residues. CDR1 SEHNR and CDR2 FQNEAQ come from the germline V gene (reference sequence). The CDR3 sequence is CASSPLGGPYGYTF. The CDR3 DNA reads TGTGCCAGCAGCCCGTTGGGGGGACCCTATGGCTACACCTTC.

This rearrangement joins TRBV3-1 (or the pseudogene TRBV3-2) to TRBJ1-6; D possibly corresponds to TRBD1 (5 bases). Germline V CDR1 and CDR2: LGHDT, YNNKEL (reference sequence). The CDR3 sequence is 14 residues long. Trimming shortened V by 5 bases and J by 7 bases, and 12 bases separated the two germline ends. In nucleotides, the CDR3 is TGTGCCAGCAGCGACCGACAGCGAAATTCACCCCTCCACTTT. Encoded protein: CASSDRQRNSPLHF.